This is a list of T cell receptor beta chains from one sample in a study of regulatory and conventional T cells in RAG deficiency. Clones were read by immunoSEQ multiplex PCR, and TCRdb kept only the in-frame ones, dropping some. The repertoire holds 30,000 to 35,000 clones, with roughly three quarters as singletons. The same sample was also studied in work on regulatory T cells.

Sequences were obtained from CD4+ effector T cells sorted from blood. All receptors derive from a human donor in good health. CDR3s include the opening cysteine and the closing phenylalanine or tryptophan. A D gene is named only where the DNA matches it firmly. Clone sizes are given selectively: once, few, many, or a class where the clone is expanded.

D gene	V gene	J gene	CDR3 length	clone size	CDR3 DNA	CDR3 protein
TRBD2	TRBV6-1	TRBJ2-1	14	-	TGTGCCAGCAGTGAGGGACTAGGATGGAATGAGCAGTTCTTC	CASSEGLGWNEQFF
-	TRBV5-1	TRBJ2-7	14	-	TGCGCCAGCAGCTTGGGGGACGGTCCTATGAAGCAGTACTTC	CASSLGDGPMKQYF
-	TRBV19	TRBJ1-5	17	-	TGTGCCAGTAGTATCCGGTCCGGGGTGAAGAACAATCAGCCCCAGCATTTT	CASSIRSGVKNNQPQHF
-	TRBV7-9	TRBJ1-6	15	-	TGTGCCAGCAGCTTAGTATTCAGGACTCATTCACCCCTCCACTTT	CASSLVFRTHSPLHF
-	TRBV6-1	TRBJ2-7	15	-	TGTGCCAGCAGTGACCTCAGAATCCGTGCCTACGAGCAGTACTTC	CASSDLRIRAYEQYF
-	TRBV7-9	TRBJ1-3	17	-	TGTGCCAGCAGCTTAGGACCACGTGGAAAGTCTGGAAACACCATATATTTT	CASSLGPRGKSGNTIYF
TRBD2	TRBV30	TRBJ2-3	17	-	TGTGCCTGGAGTGTACTGAGGACTAGCAGAACCACAGATACGCAGTATTTT	CAWSVLRTSRTTDTQYF
-	TRBV9	TRBJ1-2	13	-	TGTGCCAGCAGCGTAGGGGGGCCCTATGGCTACACCTTC	CASSVGGPYGYTF
TRBD1	TRBV5-1	TRBJ2-7	15	-	TGCGCCAGCAGCTTGCGGACAGGGCAATTAGGCGAGCAGTACTTC	CASSLRTGQLGEQYF
-	TRBV4-2	TRBJ1-1	13	-	TGTGCCAGCAGCCAAGATTCCAGGGATAGAGCTTTCTTT	CASSQDSRDRAFF
TRBD1	TRBV18	TRBJ1-1	15	-	TGTGCCAGCTCACTCCCCAGGGGGCGAAGAACTGAAGCTTTCTTT	CASSLPRGRRTEAFF
-	TRBV10-3	TRBJ2-6	14	-	TGTGCCTCCGGGAGGGGGCCCGGGGCCAACGTCCTGACTTTC	CASGRGPGANVLTF
TRBD1	TRBV4-2	TRBJ1-5	15	-	TGTGCCAGCAGCGAAGGGACAGGGGGCAATCAGCCCCAGCATTTT	CASSEGTGGNQPQHF
TRBD1	TRBV18	TRBJ1-2	15	-	TGTGCCAGCTCAGCCCAGGGGGCGGAGGACTATGGCTACACCTTC	CASSAQGAEDYGYTF
TRBD2	TRBV5-1	TRBJ2-3	16	-	TGCGCCAGCAGCTTAGGACTAGCGGGGAATCTAGATACGCAGTATTTT	CASSLGLAGNLDTQYF
TRBD1	TRBV6-5	TRBJ2-7	15	-	TGTGCCAGCAGTTCCCCGGGACAGGGTGTGTACGAGCAGTACTTC	CASSSPGQGVYEQYF
-	TRBV11-2	TRBJ2-7	14	-	TGTGCCAGTAAAACGGGGCGGGCGTCCTACGAGCAGTACTTC	CASKTGRASYEQYF
TRBD1	TRBV10-3	TRBJ1-1	15	few	TGTGCCATCAGTGAATATGGACAGGAGAACGGAGAAGCTTTCTTT	CAISEYGQENGEAFF
TRBD1	TRBV7-2	TRBJ2-7	14	-	TGTGCCAGCAGCATCGACAGGGGAGGCTACGAGCAGTACTTC	CASSIDRGGYEQYF
-	TRBV30	TRBJ1-1	14	-	TGTGCCTGGAGTGTACACGGTCTAATCACTGAAGCTTTCTTT	CAWSVHGLITEAFF
TRBD1	TRBV5-1	TRBJ2-6	17	-	TGCGCCAGCACTCCATCCGGGACAGGCTCTGGGGCCAACGTCCTGACTTTC	CASTPSGTGSGANVLTF
-	TRBV7-2	TRBJ1-5	13	-	TGTGCCAGCAGCTTAGAGATTTGGGAGCCCCAGCATTTT	CASSLEIWEPQHF
-	TRBV2	TRBJ1-5	15	-	TGTGCCACTCAGAGGGAATCCGGGATCAATCAGCCCCAGCATTTT	CATQRESGINQPQHF
TRBD1	TRBV6-1	TRBJ1-2	14	-	TGTGCCAGCAGGGGACAGGGGGCCAACTATGGCTACACCTTC	CASRGQGANYGYTF
-	TRBV7-7	TRBJ2-7	14	few	TGTGCTAGCAGCTTGAACAGGGACTCCTACGAGCAGTACTTC	CASSLNRDSYEQYF
-	TRBV19	TRBJ1-5	15	-	TGTGCCAGTAGTATTCTCGGACAGAAAAATCAGCCCCAGCATTTT	CASSILGQKNQPQHF
TRBD1	TRBV28	TRBJ1-2	12	-	TGTGCCGGAAGAACGCAGGGGGCGGGCTACACCTTC	CAGRTQGAGYTF
-	TRBV2	TRBJ1-1	13	-	TGTGCCAGCAGAGCCCACAGTCACACTGAAGCTTTCTTT	CASRAHSHTEAFF